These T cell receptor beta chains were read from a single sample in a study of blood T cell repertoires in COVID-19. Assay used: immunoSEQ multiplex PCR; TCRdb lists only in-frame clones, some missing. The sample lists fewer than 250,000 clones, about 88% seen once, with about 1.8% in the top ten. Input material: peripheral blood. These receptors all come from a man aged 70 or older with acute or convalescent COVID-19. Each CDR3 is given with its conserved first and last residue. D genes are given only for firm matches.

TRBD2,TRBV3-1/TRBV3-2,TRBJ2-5,CAFSGSHIETQYF
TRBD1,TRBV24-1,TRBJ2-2,CATSDSGTGSFGELFF
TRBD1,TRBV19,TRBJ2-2,CASSTRAGGGGELFF
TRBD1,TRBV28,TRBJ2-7,CASSGLGQVAYEQYF
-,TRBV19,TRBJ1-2,CASSIDRTPNYGYTF
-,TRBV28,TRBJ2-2,CASRELTGELFF
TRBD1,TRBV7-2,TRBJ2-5,CASSQDRGQETQYF
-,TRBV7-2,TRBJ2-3,CASSPEGAGMGTQYF
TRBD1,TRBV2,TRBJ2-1,CASSLGGQAGSYNEQFF
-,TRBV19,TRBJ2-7,CASSIIGAAYEQYF
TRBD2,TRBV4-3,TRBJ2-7,CASSQELLAGVEQYF
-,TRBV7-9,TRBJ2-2,CTQGSTGELFF
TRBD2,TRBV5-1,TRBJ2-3,CASSLGLARQDTQYF
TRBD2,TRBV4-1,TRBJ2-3,CASSPRGLAGSLATDTQYF
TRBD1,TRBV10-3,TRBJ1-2,CATQRDRGNYGYTF
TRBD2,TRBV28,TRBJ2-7,CASSPHSGRGEQYF
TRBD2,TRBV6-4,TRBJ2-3,CASSAAGGRRITDTQYF
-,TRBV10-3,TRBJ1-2,CAISESADKDGYTF
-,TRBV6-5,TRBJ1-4,CASGAGNGNEKLFF
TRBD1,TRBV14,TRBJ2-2,CASSQITGGRNTGELFF
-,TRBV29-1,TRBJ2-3,CSGKGVGDTDTQYF
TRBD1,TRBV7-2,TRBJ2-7,CASSSGQGSGHEQYF
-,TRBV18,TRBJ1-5,CASSPRRVQGPQHF
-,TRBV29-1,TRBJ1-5,CSVGPGGGQPQHF
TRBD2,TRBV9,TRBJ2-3,CASSQLAGVFTDTQYF
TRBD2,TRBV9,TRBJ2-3,CASSPGGTLSGYTQYF
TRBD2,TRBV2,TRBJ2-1,CASSVQAGGVNEQFF
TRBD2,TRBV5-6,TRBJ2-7,CASSFVAGEGEQYF
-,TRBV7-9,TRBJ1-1,CASSLGGVMNTEAFF